A single sample gave rise to the 8 T cell receptor beta chains below, sequenced in a study of T cells after yellow fever vaccination (dated by TCRdb to about 2019). The library was produced with 5' RACE. Sequencing instrument: Illumina NovaSeq 6000. TCRdb reworked the public reads: Q25 trimming with fastp, MiXCR clone assembly, productive beta chains retained. Records with the same CDR3 protein are collapsed into one entry carrying the most frequent genes and DNA. The sample yields a few hundred thousand distinct CDR3 sequences; approximately 13% were counted once. The ten largest clonotypes hold 2.5% to 4% of the sample. The treatment or condition label, read with the paper, signifies: live attenuated yellow fever vaccine strain. The starting material was CD4+ T cells sorted from PBMCs, obtained 15 days after the yellow fever booster vaccination. All receptors come from a man aged 18-30 years who received the YFV17D yellow fever vaccine.

The chain combines TRBV10-3 with TRBJ1-1; 7 bases align to TRBD1. The CDR3 extends over 16 amino acids. J gave up 1 base and V 0 bases, and 5 bases lay outside the gene matches. Per the germline V gene, CDR1 is ENHRY and CDR2 is SYGVKD. The CDR3 coding sequence is TGTGCCATCAGTGAGTCGGAGGGGGCAGCGAACACTGAAGCTTTCTTT. It translates to CAISESEGAANTEAFF.

This clonotype was detected only a few times. The CDR3 is CASSLERELFF. CDR3 coding DNA: TGCGCCAGCAGCCTGGAACGGGAGCTGTTTTTT. The V and J genes are TRBV5-1 and TRBJ2-2, with unresolved D. Trimming removed 4 bases from V and 9 bases from J, with 7 bases in between. The CDR3 is 11 amino acids. The germline CDR1 and CDR2 sequences are SGHRS and YFSETQ.

There are a few counts of this clonotype. The gene calls are TRBV18 and TRBJ1-2; D unclear. Looked up from germline, CDR1 is KGHSH and CDR2 is LQKENI. Trimming pared 2 bases from V and 8 bases from J, leaving 15 bases between. The CDR3 has 14 amino acids. CDR3 amino acids: CASSPEGGNGGYTF. The CDR3 DNA follows: TGTGCCAGCTCACCAGAGGGAGGCAACGGCGGCTACACCTTC.

The gene calls are TRBV5-1 and TRBJ1-4; D is uncertain. Trimming pared 0 bases from V and 0 bases from J, leaving 3 bases between. From germline, CDR1 is SGHRS and CDR2 YFSETQ. This CDR3 spans 14 amino acids. The CDR3 loop is CASSLASTNEKLFF. CDR3 coding DNA: TGCGCCAGCAGCTTGGCTTCAACTAATGAAAAACTGTTTTTT.

This clonotype was counted ten times or more. This chain joins TRBV19 and TRBJ2-7, with D hard to call. Germline CDR1 is LNHDA and CDR2 is SQIVND (reference sequence). The CDR3 runs 14 residues. Trimming removed 6 bases from V and 2 bases from J, with 14 bases in between. CDR3 in DNA: TGTGCCAGTAGCCCGGCAGACTCAGCCTACGAGCAGTACTTC. This sequence encodes CASSPADSAYEQYF.

This clonotype was observed a handful of times. The rearrangement uses TRBV24-1 and TRBJ2-2, with D hard to call. Trimming took off 5 bases at V and 8 bases at J, with 8 bases between the two ends. The germline CDR1 and CDR2 sequences are KGHDR and SFDVKD. The CDR3 has 12 amino acids. For the CDR3, the DNA is TGTGCCACCAGTGGCCGTGGGGGGGAGCTGTTTTTT. Translated: CATSGRGGELFF.

This chain uses TRBV20-1 with TRBJ1-3; 9 bases line up with TRBD1. J lost 2 bases, V lost 6 bases, and 8 bases had no gene match. Germline values: CDR1 DFQATT, CDR2 SNEGSKA (reference sequence). The CDR3 contains 15 residues. The CDR3 coding sequence is TGCAGTGCCAGACCGGGGACAGGGCCTGGAAACACCATATATTTT. Translating gives CSARPGTGPGNTIYF.

This clonotype has just a few counts. The V and J genes are TRBV3-1 and TRBJ1-5; no clear D. The V end lost 2 bases, the J end lost 3 bases, and 11 bases lay between the germline ends. Germline V gene sequence: CDR1 LGHDT, CDR2 YNNKEL (reference sequence). This CDR3 is built from 15 residues. The CDR3, as DNA: TGTGCCAGCAGCCAATGGGGATCTTTCAATCAGCCCCAGCATTTT. Protein sequence: CASSQWGSFNQPQHF.